The 32 T cell receptor beta chains below come from one sample, sequenced in a study of cytomegalovirus exposure and HLA in healthy donors. With 60 Vbeta and 13 Jbeta primers, the PCR was carried out. Assay used: immunoSEQ multiplex PCR; TCRdb lists only in-frame clones, some missing. Of some 150,000 clones in the sample, roughly 84% were seen once. The sequenced material came from PBMCs. The receptors originated from a woman under 30 in good health and CMV-seronegative.

The chain links TRBV7-9 to TRBJ2-7, with D possibly being TRBD1 (5 bases). The germline gives CDR1 SEHNR, CDR2 FQNEAQ (reference sequence). The V gene lost 1 base and the J gene lost 5 bases, with 15 bases spanning the gap. The CDR3 sequence is 15 residues long. The CDR3 bases are TGTGCCAGCAGCTTAGGTGGTCAGGGTAAGGACGAGCAGTACTTC. This gives the protein CASSLGGQGKDEQYF.

As concerns this clone: At the DNA level, this CDR3 is encoded by other sequences in the same sample as well. V gene TRBV4-1 combines with J gene TRBJ1-1; 8 bases match TRBD1. Germline CDR1 is MGHRA and CDR2 is YSYEKL. Trimming cost V 2 bases and J 4 bases; bases outside gene matches: 3. This CDR3 is built from 14 residues. CDR3 in DNA: TGCGCCAGCAGCCAAAGGACAGGGTCCACTGAAGCTTTCTTT. Protein sequence: CASSQRTGSTEAFF.

The chain couples TRBV28 to TRBJ1-5; weak D call: TRBD1 (5 bases). V shed 8 bases and J shed 3 bases, with 23 bases lying between them. Germline V gives CDR1 MDHEN, CDR2 SYDVKM. The length of the CDR3 is 17 residues. For the CDR3, the DNA is TGTGCCAGCTACGGCGGGGGGACGGTGGCATCCAATCAGCCCCAGCATTTT. Translating gives CASYGGGTVASNQPQHF. Supplemented by reference TRBV28 and TRBJ1-5, the full variable domain reads DVKVTQSSRYLVKRTGEKVFLECVQDMDHENMFWYRQDPGLGLRLIYFSYDVKMKEKGDIPEGYSVSREKKERFSLILESASTNQTSMYLCASYGGGTVASNQPQHFGDGTRLSIL.

This clone occurred once. The chain couples TRBV5-1 to TRBJ1-2; possible D gene TRBD1, 6 bases. This CDR3 is 16 amino acids long. Germline CDR1 and CDR2: SGHRS and YFSETQ. V gave up 4 bases and J gave up 2 bases, with 18 bases separating them. CDR3 DNA: TGCGCCAGCAGCCGGACCCCGGGACACGCAAACTATGGCTACACCTTC. It codes for CASSRTPGHANYGYTF.

The V call is TRBV5-1, the J call TRBJ2-1; D may be TRBD2 (5 bases). The CDR3 contains 16 residues. The germline V and J ends were trimmed by 5 bases and 4 bases, with 19 bases remaining between them. Germline values: CDR1 SGHRS, CDR2 YFSETQ. Here the CDR3 DNA reads TGCGCCAGCAGGCCCGACCCGGAGGTGTGGTACAATGAGCAGTTCTTC. This encodes CASRPDPEVWYNEQFF. The full variable domain, its missing parts supplied by reference TRBV5-1 and TRBJ2-1, is KAGVTQTPRYLIKTRGQQVTLSCSPISGHRSVSWYQQTPGQGLQFLFEYFSETQRNKGNFPGRFSGRQFSNSRSEMNVSTLELGDSALYLCASRPDPEVWYNEQFFGPGTRLTVL.

This rearrangement joins TRBV28 to TRBJ2-7; 11 bases agree with TRBD2. The junction had 15 bases not matched to a gene; V was cut back by 2 bases and J by 6 bases. The CDR3 extends over 18 amino acids. In germline, CDR1 is MDHEN, CDR2 SYDVKM. The CDR3 region has the DNA TGTGCCAGCAGTTTACGCAGACTAGCGGGGAGCTCGGTGGTCGAGCAGTACTTC. Its translation: CASSLRRLAGSSVVEQYF.

The gene calls are TRBV7-9 and TRBJ2-1; 12 bases fit TRBD2. Germline-derived CDR1 and CDR2 are SEHNR and FQNEAQ (reference sequence). This CDR3 is built from 16 residues. V dropped 5 bases and J dropped 8; count of bases not matched to a gene: 10. The DNA of the CDR3 is TGTGCCAGCAGCACACTCACTAGCGGGAGGCCCGATGAGCAGTTCTTC. Amino acid sequence: CASSTLTSGRPDEQFF.

This chain joins TRBV18 and TRBJ2-7; D might be TRBD1 (5 bases). The germline V gene has CDR1 KGHSH and CDR2 LQKENI. This CDR3 contains 15 residues. V was shortened by 3 bases and J by 5 bases, with 17 bases between the two germline ends. DNA of the CDR3: TGTGCCAGCTCACCCGGTGCAGGTGGGGCCAACGAGCAGTACTTC. Residues: CASSPGAGGANEQYF.

This chain links TRBV28 with TRBJ1-5; a weak D match, TRBD1 (5 bases). Germline V gives CDR1 MDHEN, CDR2 SYDVKM. This CDR3 region has 14 residues. The CDR3 bases are TGTGCACTGGGACCGGGCGGGGGCAATCAGCCCCAGCATTTT. It encodes CALGPGGGNQPQHF.

This clone was detected only a few times. The same CDR3 also results from other DNA sequences found in this sample. The chain recombines TRBV27 with TRBJ2-1; D not resolved. The CDR3 has 13 residues. The germline CDR1 and CDR2 sequences are MNHEY and SMNVEV (reference sequence). V was pared by 0 bases and J by 4 bases, with 4 bases between. The CDR3 DNA reads as TGTGCCAGCAGTTTATCCCTATACAATGAGCAGTTCTTC. Amino acids: CASSLSLYNEQFF.

The gene calls are TRBV11-2 and TRBJ1-6, with D unclear. This CDR3 region has 17 residues. Deletions cut 5 bases from V and 3 bases from J, with 17 bases between. Germline CDR1 SGHAT, CDR2 FQNNGV. The CDR3 DNA reads TGTGCCAGCAGCCCAGGCGCCAAGCCCATCTATAATTCACCCCTCCACTTT. It codes for CASSPGAKPIYNSPLHF.

The rearrangement uses TRBV11-2 and TRBJ1-3; D gene uncertain. Germline lookup yields CDR1 SGHAT and CDR2 FQNNGV. The CDR3 has 14 residues. Trimming removed 3 bases at V and 0 bases at J, with 6 bases between. The CDR3 nucleotides are TGTGCCAGCAGCTTCCTGTACTCTGGAAACACCATATATTTT. It is translated as CASSFLYSGNTIYF.

The J gene is TRBJ2-3, the V gene TRBV5-1; 11 bases fit TRBD2. Per the germline V gene, CDR1 is SGHRS and CDR2 is YFSETQ. The CDR3 length is 17 residues. Losses at the gene ends were 0 bases for V and 2 bases for J; bases not matched to a gene: 5. In DNA form, the CDR3 reads TGCGCCAGCAGCTTGGGTACTAGCGGGAGTAACACAGATACGCAGTATTTT. It specifies CASSLGTSGSNTDTQYF.

Details on this clone: This sample also contains other DNA sequences that code for the same CDR3. This sequence joins TRBV28 and TRBJ1-2; 8 positions agree with TRBD1. The CDR3 loop spans 15 amino acids. V lost 6 bases and J lost 5; bases outside the gene matches: 11. CDR1 and CDR2 (germline): MDHEN, SYDVKM. CDR3 residues: CASRGGWTGKYGYTF. The DNA of the CDR3 is TGTGCCAGCAGGGGGGGTTGGACAGGGAAGTATGGCTACACCTTC.

The chain is built from TRBV2 and TRBJ2-5, with TRBD2 as a possible D gene (5 bases). The CDR3 runs 14 residues. Germline V gene sequence: CDR1 SNHLY, CDR2 FYNNEI. The V end lost 4 bases, the J end lost 5 bases, and 14 bases lay between the germline ends. The CDR3 spells CASSGGLRLETQYF. DNA for the CDR3: TGTGCCAGCAGTGGAGGACTGCGATTGGAGACCCAGTACTTC.

The rearrangement uses TRBV6-5 and TRBJ1-2; D is ambiguous. Germline V CDR1 and CDR2: MNHEY, SVGAGI. V was clipped by 4 bases and J by 8 bases, with 14 bases between them. The length of the CDR3 is 13 residues. CDR3: CASSSAGVGGYTF. As DNA, the CDR3 is TGTGCCAGCAGTTCGGCCGGGGTGGGGGGCTACACCTTC.

The chain employs TRBV5-5 and TRBJ2-3; 7 bases line up with TRBD1. Trimming at V came to 0 bases and at J to 2 bases, leaving 9 bases not matched to a gene. From germline, CDR1 is SGHKS and CDR2 YYEKEE (reference sequence). The CDR3 totals 17 residues. The DNA for the CDR3 is TGTGCCAGCAGCTTGGATAGGGGGCGGGCTGTCACAGATACGCAGTATTTT. Protein sequence: CASSLDRGRAVTDTQYF.

The gene calls are TRBV5-1 and TRBJ2-5; 7 bases align to TRBD2. This CDR3 comprises 15 residues. V was clipped by 0 bases and J by 1 base; unmatched bases: 3. Germline V CDR1 and CDR2: SGHRS, YFSETQ. The CDR3, as DNA: TGCGCCAGCAGCTTGGATCCGGGAGGCCAAGAGACCCAGTACTTC. It is translated as CASSLDPGGQETQYF.

This rearrangement joins TRBV11-2 to TRBJ2-7; the match to TRBD1 covers 7 bases. The V gene end was trimmed by 1 base and the J gene end by 0 bases; junction bases not matched to a gene: 3. This CDR3 is 15 amino acids long. CDR1 and CDR2 from the germline V gene are SGHAT and FQNNGV. Here the CDR3 DNA reads TGTGCCAGCAGCTTAGGGGGGACAGTCTCCTACGAGCAGTACTTC. Translating gives CASSLGGTVSYEQYF.

This clone was recorded a few times. The V and J genes are TRBV5-6 and TRBJ1-5; D not resolved. The CDR3 extends over 17 amino acids. The V end lost 3 bases, the J end lost 1 base, and 17 bases lay between the germline ends. The germline CDR1 and CDR2 sequences are SGHDT and YYEEEE. CDR3 amino acids: CASSSGSWGGSNQPQHF. The CDR3 DNA follows: TGTGCCAGCAGCTCCGGGTCCTGGGGAGGGAGCAATCAGCCCCAGCATTTT.

This clone has a handful of counts. The rearrangement joins TRBV2 to TRBJ1-5; D is possibly TRBD1 (5 bases). The CDR3 extends over 14 amino acids. Deletions cut 0 bases from V and 7 bases from J, with 10 bases between. Per the germline V gene, CDR1 is SNHLY and CDR2 is FYNNEI. CDR3 region: CASSEAGVWQPQHF. CDR3 sequence (DNA): TGTGCCAGCAGTGAAGCAGGGGTGTGGCAGCCCCAGCATTTT.

The chain couples TRBV5-4 to TRBJ2-3; 9 nucleotides align to TRBD1. This CDR3 comprises 16 residues. From germline, CDR1 is SGHNT and CDR2 YYREEE (reference sequence). V lost 0 bases, J lost 3 bases, and 5 bases stayed unmatched. The CDR3 DNA reads as TGTGCCAGCAGCTTGGCCCCTGGACAGGGGACAGATACGCAGTATTTT. It yields the protein CASSLAPGQGTDTQYF.

This sequence joins TRBV6-5 and TRBJ2-5; a weak D match, TRBD2 (6 bases). The CDR3 has 16 residues. Trimming stripped 2 bases from V and 0 bases from J, with 13 bases between. Germline V gene lookup returns CDR1 MNHEY and CDR2 SVGAGI. CDR3 DNA: TGTGCCAGCAGTTACGGTCGGAGGGCTAACCAAGAGACCCAGTACTTC. It codes for CASSYGRRANQETQYF.

The chain is built from TRBV7-8 and TRBJ1-4; tentatively, D is TRBD1 (6 bases). Germline-derived CDR1 and CDR2 are SGHVS and FQNEAQ. The CDR3 loop spans 15 amino acids. With 5 bases removed from V and 7 bases from J, the gap between germline ends came to 17 bases. The CDR3 protein is CASSLGTRMGEKLFF. In nucleotides, the CDR3 is TGTGCCAGCAGCCTGGGGACAAGGATGGGTGAAAAACTGTTTTTT.

This clone came up once. The rearrangement uses TRBV27 and TRBJ2-2; no clear D. The germline gives CDR1 MNHEY, CDR2 SMNVEV (reference sequence). The CDR3 runs 11 residues. Trimming removed 10 bases from V and 4 bases from J, with 7 bases in between. The chain's CDR3 is CATLATGELFF. For the CDR3, the DNA is TGTGCCACCTTAGCCACCGGGGAGCTGTTTTTT.

This clone has a handful of counts. This chain links TRBV9 with TRBJ2-1; D is unclear. V dropped 0 bases and J dropped 9 bases, with 13 bases sitting between them. This CDR3 contains 14 residues. Germline CDR1 is SGDLS and CDR2 is YYNGEE. In DNA form, the CDR3 reads TGTGCCAGCAGCGTAGCGGTAGCCACTCCTGAGCAGTTCTTC. This encodes CASSVAVATPEQFF.

The rearrangement joins TRBV27 to TRBJ2-1; 7 bases are shared with TRBD2. The germline V gene encodes CDR1 MNHEY and CDR2 SMNVEV (reference sequence). Trimming at V came to 7 bases and at J to 1 base, leaving 1 base not matched to a gene. The CDR3 is 13 residues long. Written as DNA, the CDR3 is TGTGCCAGCATGGGGGGGTCCTACAATGAGCAGTTCTTC. As protein: CASMGGSYNEQFF.

The table lists this clone with a few counts. The chain recombines TRBV28 with TRBJ1-1; no definite D call. The ends were cut back, 6 bases at V and 0 bases at J, with 11 bases in the middle. CDR3 length: 14 amino acids. Germline-derived CDR1 and CDR2 are MDHEN and SYDVKM. This CDR3 is CASSLTDMNTEAFF. DNA of the CDR3: TGTGCCAGCAGCTTAACAGACATGAACACTGAAGCTTTCTTT.

This clone was recorded once. The chain carries TRBV29-1 and TRBJ2-3; 12 bases match TRBD1. This CDR3 has 16 amino acids. Germline trimming cut 1 base from V and 2 bases from J; bases unmatched to any gene: 4. Germline loops: CDR1 SQVTM, CDR2 ANQGSEA. The CDR3, as DNA: TGCAGCGTTGAAGGGGGGACAGGGGGCCCCACAGATACGCAGTATTTT. It translates to CSVEGGTGGPTDTQYF.

CDR3 DNA sequence: TGTGCCAGCAGTGAATCGGTGCGGGGGGGCCTAGAGACCCAGTACTTC. Translating gives CASSESVRGGLETQYF. The chain recombines TRBV25-1 with TRBJ2-5, with TRBD2 matching over 9 bases. The CDR3 covers 16 residues. With V trimmed by 1 base and J by 4 bases, 7 bases remained unmatched. Germline V gene lookup returns CDR1 MGHDK and CDR2 SYGVNS.

This rearrangement joins TRBV28 to TRBJ1-5; possibly TRBD1 for D (5 bases). Germline V lookup: CDR1 MDHEN, CDR2 SYDVKM. V was shortened by 2 bases and J by 7 bases, with 12 bases between the two germline ends. The CDR3 spans 14 residues. CDR3 amino acids: CASSLGLTGQPQHF. Here the CDR3 DNA reads TGTGCCAGCAGTTTAGGATTAACAGGCCAGCCCCAGCATTTT.

This clone was seen once. V gene TRBV25-1 combines with J gene TRBJ2-7; no reliable D call. This CDR3 is 17 amino acids long. Germline V gives CDR1 MGHDK, CDR2 SYGVNS. Between the trimmed V and J ends, which lost 1 base and 0 bases, there was a span of 16 bases. The DNA for the CDR3 is TGTGCCAGCAGTGAATGGAGCGACGGAAAAAGCTCCTACGAGCAGTACTTC. This codes for CASSEWSDGKSSYEQYF.